Sequencing of this TCR beta chain was carried out in a study of PD-1 blockade in classical Hodgkin lymphoma. Time point here: cycle 4 day 1 (C4D1), after 6 weeks of nivolumab. Following autologous stem cell transplantation, relapse occurred in every patient, and exposure to brentuximab vedotin varied. Complete response, partial response or progressive disease was recorded as best response. Findings and limits, study-wide: Nothing has yet pinned down what causes the repertoire differences, possibly disease activity or prior therapy. Baseline diversity was lower in partial responders and progressors than complete responders. While CD8+ TCR diversity did not rise significantly by C4D1, CD4+ TCR diversity did.

TCRdb's copy holds only in-frame clones and misses some; the assay was immunoSEQ multiplex PCR. The sample has 100,000 or so clones; 89% are singletons. V was cut by 5 bases and J by 11 bases, with 15 bases left in between. Germline CDR1 SEHNR, CDR2 FQNEAQ (reference sequence). The CDR3 is 12 residues long. A word on this clone: Its specificity is unknown.

The sample here was peripheral blood mononuclear cells (PBMCs), taken before the fourth cycle of nivolumab. V gene TRBV7-9 combines with J gene TRBJ1-1; perhaps TRBD1 as D (6 bases). The sequence derives from a human donor with classical Hodgkin lymphoma. This chain's CDR3 is CASSPPQGPAFF. The CDR3 DNA is TGTGCCAGCAGCCCCCCACAGGGACCGGCTTTCTTT.